This TCR beta chain comes out of a study of T cells after yellow fever vaccination. TCRdb reprocessed the 5' RACE reads with MiXCR, giving one entry per CDR3 protein. The data contain hundreds of thousands of distinct CDR3 sequences, 8.7% of them singletons. V was pared by 0 bases and J by 2 bases, with 11 bases between. The CDR3 runs 15 residues. CDR1 MGHRA and CDR2 YSYEKL come from the germline V gene. V and J are TRBV4-1 and TRBJ2-7; TRBD2 is a possible D gene (5 bases). This sequence was found in a man in his late teens or twenties who received the YFV17D yellow fever vaccine. Sequences were derived from PBMCs, sampled on the day of the first yellow fever vaccination. CDR3 coding DNA: TGCGCCAGCAGCCAAGAAGAGCGGCTTACCTACGAGCAGTACTTC. It codes for CASSQEERLTYEQYF.